This TCR beta chain stems from a study of CXCR3-negative and CXCR3-positive naive CD8 T cells. The study's findings and limits: Naive CXCR3-negative cells resembled naive CXCR3-positive cells in TRBV-TRBJ usage; memory cells differed. Diversity proved comparably high across both naive subsets and much lower in memory CD8+ cells. Naive cells positive for CXCR3 carried more hydrophobic TRB CDR3s than CXCR3-negative ones. Surface CD5 was comparable between naive subsets; TCR strength was inferred from TRB CDR3 properties.

To note about this clonotype: Its antigen is still unknown.

The CDR3 is 17 residues long. 5' RACE that incorporated UMI labels was used to prepare the TRB cDNA libraries. TCRdb re-called the 5' RACE reads and gives one entry per CDR3 protein, without DNA. Here the sample table reports about 130,000 distinct CDR3 sequences. The chain combines TRBV12-3 or TRBV12-4 with TRBJ2-6; TCRdb's assignment of TRBD1 cannot be checked, as there is no DNA. The sample consisted of naive CXCR3+ CD8+ T cells from blood. Subset meaning: CD45RO-CCR7+CD27+CD95- naive CD8+ T cells expressing CXCR3 (TNR3+). The clonotype originates from a human donor in good health. Some clones in this sample may be carry-over from other donors' samples. CDR3 residues: CASSFPPGEAGANVLTF.